A single sample gave rise to the 16 T cell receptor beta chains below, sequenced in a study of cytotoxic CD8 clonotypes in ibrutinib-treated CLL. TCRdb's copy holds only in-frame clones and misses some; the assay was immunoSEQ multiplex PCR. The sample records about 200,000 clones, over 65% being singletons. The sample was PBMCs, taken after 12 months of ibrutinib treatment. These TCRs come from a human donor with chronic lymphocytic leukemia.

This CDR3 reads CAWINSGRTDTQYF. The CDR3 DNA is TGTGCCTGGATCAACAGCGGGCGAACAGATACGCAGTATTTT. The rearrangement uses TRBV30 and TRBJ2-3; possible D gene TRBD2, 6 bases. The CDR3 extends over 14 amino acids. Germline CDR1 GTSNPN, CDR2 SVGIG (reference sequence). V was pared by 4 bases and J by 3 bases, with 14 bases between.

This clone appeared a single time. The V gene is TRBV28, the J gene TRBJ2-3, with TRBD1 identical over 8 bases. V trimming: 2 bases; J trimming: 1 base; junction bases outside the gene matches: 2. Germline V gene sequence: CDR1 MDHEN, CDR2 SYDVKM. The CDR3 has 15 amino acids. The CDR3 is CASSLAGQGTDTQYF. CDR3 bases: TGTGCCAGCAGTTTAGCGGGACAGGGCACAGATACGCAGTATTTT.

The table lists this clone with a few counts. The J gene is TRBJ1-5, the V gene TRBV19; 7 nucleotides agree with TRBD1. The CDR3 is made up of 14 amino acids. Germline V gene sequence: CDR1 LNHDA, CDR2 SQIVND (reference sequence). Trimming at V came to 4 bases and at J to 7 bases, leaving 7 bases not matched to a gene. The CDR3 coding sequence is TGTGCCAGTAGTACTAACAGGGGAAGGCAGCCCCAGCATTTT. It yields the protein CASSTNRGRQPQHF. The whole variable domain, filled in from reference TRBV19 and TRBJ1-5, reads DGGITQSPKYLFRKEGQNVTLSCEQNLNHDAMYWYRQDPGQGLRLIYYSQIVNDFQKGDIAEGYSVSREKKESFPLTVTSAQKNPTAFYLCASSTNRGRQPQHFGDGTRLSIL.

This clone has only one observation. This chain links TRBV6-1 with TRBJ2-3; D ambiguous. Between the trimmed V and J ends, which lost 8 bases and 4 bases, there was a span of 7 bases. CDR3 size: 11 residues. Germline V CDR1 and CDR2: MNHNS, SASEGT. DNA for the CDR3: TGTGCCAGCGGGGAAGCAGATACGCAGTATTTT. Translation: CASGEADTQYF.

The chain's CDR3 is CASSLAGTGTYEQYF. Written as DNA, the CDR3 is TGTGCCAGCAGTTTAGCCGGGACAGGGACCTACGAGCAGTACTTC. The V gene is TRBV27, the J gene TRBJ2-7, with 9 bases matching TRBD1. The ends lost 2 bases at V and 2 bases at J; junction bases unmatched: 4. Germline values: CDR1 MNHEY, CDR2 SMNVEV (reference sequence). The CDR3 extends over 15 amino acids.

This clone was seen only a few times. V and J are TRBV5-1 and TRBJ2-1; D perhaps matches TRBD2 (5 bases). Trimming stripped 5 bases from V and 9 bases from J, with 15 bases between. The CDR3 length is 13 residues. CDR1 is SGHRS, CDR2 YFSETQ, per germline. As DNA, the CDR3 is TGCGCCAGCAGGGGCACTAGAGAGGGTGAGCAGTTCTTC. This gives the protein CASRGTREGEQFF.

This clone was seen a handful of times. The rearrangement joins TRBV5-1 to TRBJ2-7; D might be TRBD1 (6 bases). Germline CDR1 reads SGHRS; CDR2 reads YFSETQ. This CDR3 is built from 14 residues. The V end lost 7 bases, the J end lost 0 bases, and 14 bases lay between the germline ends. The CDR3 bases are TGCGCCAGCCGAAGACAGGACAGCTCCTACGAGCAGTACTTC. Its translation: CASRRQDSSYEQYF.

The chain carries TRBV4-2 and TRBJ1-1, with D perhaps TRBD1 (5 bases). V was clipped by 4 bases and J by 1 base, with 10 bases between them. Germline CDR1 LGHNA, CDR2 YNFKEQ. The CDR3 runs 14 residues. The CDR3 is CASSLLDTNTEAFF. DNA for the CDR3: TGTGCCAGCAGCCTCCTGGACACGAACACTGAAGCTTTCTTT.

This chain uses TRBV6-6 with TRBJ1-2, with D maybe TRBD1 (6 bases). Germline lookup yields CDR1 MNHNY and CDR2 SVGAGI (reference sequence). The CDR3 length is 15 residues. V dropped 0 bases and J dropped 2 bases, with 10 bases sitting between them. CDR3 protein: CASSYSIQGNYGYTF. CDR3 nucleotide sequence: TGTGCCAGCAGTTACTCGATTCAGGGGAACTATGGCTACACCTTC.

The rearrangement uses TRBV6-5 and TRBJ2-3, with D possibly being TRBD1 (6 bases). This CDR3 is built from 15 residues. Trimming left V 6 bases short and J 0 bases short, with 13 bases between. Germline V gives CDR1 MNHEY, CDR2 SVGAGI. The DNA of the CDR3 is TGTGCCAGCAGGTCGACAGGTTCTAGCACAGATACGCAGTATTTT. It translates to CASRSTGSSTDTQYF.

This chain links TRBV27 with TRBJ1-1; 7 nucleotides match TRBD1. This CDR3 region has 17 residues. Germline V lookup: CDR1 MNHEY, CDR2 SMNVEV (reference sequence). The V and J ends lost 1 base and 1 base, in that order; junction bases with no gene match: 9. CDR3 DNA: TGTGCCAGCAGTTTATACCGGGACAGAAAAAAGAACACTGAAGCTTTCTTT. Residues: CASSLYRDRKKNTEAFF.

This clone was counted between two and nine times. The chain employs TRBV2 and TRBJ2-3, with TRBD2 identical over 14 bases. CDR3 length equals 15 residues. In germline, CDR1 is SNHLY, CDR2 FYNNEI. V was pared by 4 bases and J by 5 bases, with 2 bases of the junction left unmatched. The CDR3 here is CASSATSGRGDTQYF. The CDR3 DNA is TGTGCCAGCAGTGCGACTAGCGGGAGGGGAGATACGCAGTATTTT.

The V call is TRBV9, the J call TRBJ2-7; D is possibly TRBD2 (5 bases). Germline CDR1 is SGDLS and CDR2 is YYNGEE. This CDR3 is 14 amino acids long. Trimming removed 7 bases from V and 0 bases from J, with 14 bases in between. The CDR3 sequence: CASAPDSNSYEQYF. CDR3 DNA sequence: TGTGCCAGCGCTCCGGACTCGAACTCCTACGAGCAGTACTTC.

The chain links TRBV30 to TRBJ1-2; weak D call: TRBD1 (5 bases). Per germline, CDR1 GTSNPN and CDR2 SVGIG (reference sequence). Trimming took 3 bases from V and 4 from J, leaving 15 bases between them. There are 14 residues in the CDR3. CDR3 sequence reads: CAWRDPRGFYGYTF. The DNA for the CDR3 is TGTGCCTGGAGAGACCCGCGGGGCTTCTATGGCTACACCTTC.

The gene calls are TRBV9 and TRBJ2-1, with D perhaps TRBD2 (6 bases). The germline V gene has CDR1 SGDLS and CDR2 YYNGEE. The CDR3 is 15 residues long. The V and J ends lost 4 bases and 7 bases respectively, with 18 bases between them. CDR3: CASSHGPRERNEQFF. In nucleotides, the CDR3 is TGTGCCAGCAGCCATGGCCCCCGGGAGAGGAATGAGCAGTTCTTC.

J is TRBJ1-3 and V is TRBV30, with D perhaps TRBD1 (5 bases). Deletions cut 1 base from V and 2 bases from J, with 15 bases between. The CDR3 has 16 amino acids. Germline lookup yields CDR1 GTSNPN and CDR2 SVGIG (reference sequence). CDR3 nucleotide sequence: TGTGCCTGGAGTGGGGGGTCCTACCCCCCTGGAAACACCATATATTTT. Translation: CAWSGGSYPPGNTIYF. The complete variable domain, with remaining parts taken from reference TRBV30 and TRBJ1-3, reads SQTIHQWPATLVQPVGSPLSLECTVEGTSNPNLYWYRQAAGRGLQLLFYSVGIGQISSEVPQNLSASRPQDRQFILSSKKLLLSDSGFYLCAWSGGSYPPGNTIYFGEGSWLTVV.